A single sample gave rise to the 2 T cell receptor beta chains below, sequenced in a study of immune evolution from preneoplasia to lung adenocarcinoma (dated by TCRdb to the early 2020s). Library creation used the immunoSEQ multiplex PCR assay. TCRdb carries this immuneACCESS record with in-frame sequences only. Its versions omit some clonotypes, under half of them owing to an unresolved V gene in the studies checked, with the rest unexplained. The sample has roughly 5,500 clones on record, approximately 80% of them singletons. Roughly 6.7% of the sample belongs to the ten largest clones. Input material: FFPE adjacent normal lung tissue. The receptors were sampled from a donor at least 70 years old with lung adenocarcinoma.

This clone has a handful of counts. The chain links TRBV7-8 to TRBJ2-1, with no clear D. Trimming stripped 1 base from V and 2 bases from J, with 9 bases between. Looked up from germline, CDR1 is SGHVS and CDR2 is FQNEAQ. This CDR3 spans 15 amino acids. The CDR3 DNA follows: TGTGCCAGCAGCTTAGGAGTACTTGCCTACAATGAGCAGTTCTTC. This encodes CASSLGVLAYNEQFF.

CDR3 nucleotides: TGCGCCAGCTCTGAAGCCCAGGGCCCCTACGAGCAGTACTTC. Its translation is CASSEAQGPYEQYF. The rearrangement joins TRBV10-1 to TRBJ2-7; D perhaps matches TRBD1 (5 bases). Deletions cut 8 bases from V and 2 bases from J, with 16 bases between. The germline CDR1 and CDR2 sequences are WNHNN and SYGVQD (reference sequence). The CDR3 is made up of 14 amino acids.